The 30 T cell receptor beta chains presented below share a single source sample, sequenced in a study of T cells in localized non-small cell lung cancer (TCRdb year 2020). Library construction relied on the immunoSEQ multiplex PCR assay. TCRdb limited this immuneACCESS table to in-frame rearrangements with V and J called. A share of clones is missing; checked studies link under half to unresolved V genes, and the rest is unexplained. Across this sample there are approximately 30,000 clones, with around nine tenths seen only once. Of the sample, approximately 2.9% falls within the top ten clones. This specimen consisted of peripheral blood, obtained before any cancer treatment. All receptors derive from a woman between 18 and 55 years old with stage I lung adenocarcinoma.

The rearrangement uses TRBV4-3 and TRBJ2-1; possibly TRBD1 or TRBD2 for D (5 bases each). The germline V and J ends were trimmed by 0 bases and 5 bases, with 14 bases remaining between them. Germline assignment: CDR1 LGHNA and CDR2 YSLEER. The CDR3 has 16 residues. CDR3 sequence: CASSQDGGGGDNEQFF. CDR3 in DNA: TGCGCCAGCAGCCAAGATGGGGGTGGGGGAGACAATGAGCAGTTCTTC.

V usage is TRBV18 and J usage is TRBJ1-4; D possibly corresponds to TRBD1 (5 bases). V lost 6 bases to trimming and J lost 4 bases, with 12 bases between them. Looked up from germline, CDR1 is KGHSH and CDR2 is LQKENI. The CDR3 runs to 14 residues. The CDR3 is CASSEQARNEKLFF. The CDR3 region has the DNA TGTGCCAGCTCCGAACAGGCGCGTAATGAAAAACTGTTTTTT.

The chain joins TRBV11-3 to TRBJ2-1, with D uncertain. From germline, CDR1 is SGHNT and CDR2 YENEEA. The ends were cut back, 8 bases at V and 4 bases at J, with 12 bases in the middle. This CDR3 has 13 amino acids. CDR3 in amino acids: CASGNSLYNEQFF. The CDR3 DNA reads TGTGCCAGCGGCAATTCCCTTTACAATGAGCAGTTCTTC. The variable domain in full, with the rest retrieved from reference TRBV11-3 and TRBJ2-1, is EAGVVQSPRYKIIEKKQPVAFWCNPISGHNTLYWYLQNLGQGPELLIRYENEEAVDDSQLPKDRFSAERLKGVDSTLKIQPAELGDSAVYLCASGNSLYNEQFFGPGTRLTVL.

The chain joins TRBV29-1 to TRBJ1-2; no clear D. CDR1 is SQVTM and CDR2 is ANQGSEA in the germline V gene. Trimming left V 3 bases short and J 7 bases short, with 6 bases between. This CDR3 spans 10 amino acids. CDR3 residues: CSVDDTGYTF. Written as DNA, the CDR3 is TGCAGCGTTGACGACACTGGCTACACCTTC.

The chain uses TRBV7-7 and TRBJ2-3, with a possible D match to TRBD2 (5 bases). The CDR3 length is 14 residues. Trimming took 5 bases from V and 0 from J, leaving 9 bases between them. CDR1 and CDR2 from the germline V gene are SSHAT and FNYEAQ (reference sequence). The CDR3 spells CASSPRGSTDTQYF. CDR3 nucleotides: TGTGCCAGCAGCCCACGGGGTAGCACAGATACGCAGTATTTT.

The rearrangement links TRBV12-5 to TRBJ2-2; 10 positions match TRBD1. The trim removed 6 bases at V and 6 bases at J, leaving 4 bases unmatched. The CDR3 loop spans 14 amino acids. The germline gives CDR1 LGHNT, CDR2 FRNRAP. CDR3 DNA: TGTGCTAGTGGCCTCGGGACAGGGGCCGGGGAGCTGTTTTTT. Residues: CASGLGTGAGELFF.

This clone has just one count. The sample holds other DNA sequences that translate to the same CDR3. The chain has TRBV9 and TRBJ1-2; no firm D call. The germline CDR1 and CDR2 sequences are SGDLS and YYNGEE. Trimming removed 1 base from V and 4 bases from J, with 14 bases in between. The CDR3 is made up of 15 amino acids. CDR3 in DNA: TGTGCCAGCAGCGTAAGCAGCTCCGATTCCTATGGCTACACCTTC. Amino acids: CASSVSSSDSYGYTF.

The chain carries TRBV5-4 and TRBJ2-7; 7 nucleotides match TRBD1. Germline CDR1 reads SGHNT; CDR2 reads YYREEE (reference sequence). The junction had 6 bases not matched to a gene; V was cut back by 4 bases and J by 2 bases. The CDR3 loop spans 14 amino acids. The CDR3, as DNA: TGTGCCAGCAGCCCCTGGGACAGCCCCTACGAGCAGTACTTC. This gives the protein CASSPWDSPYEQYF.

V gene TRBV7-2 combines with J gene TRBJ2-1; maybe TRBD2 (5 bases). V gave up 1 base and J gave up 8 bases, with 21 bases separating them. The CDR3 runs 17 residues. CDR1 is SGHTA and CDR2 is FQGNSA in the germline V gene. CDR3: CASSLDYGVFLQDEQFF. The CDR3 DNA follows: TGTGCCAGCAGCTTAGACTACGGGGTATTTCTTCAAGATGAGCAGTTCTTC.

The chain links TRBV14 to TRBJ1-5; unclear D gene. CDR3 size: 14 residues. CDR1 and CDR2 (germline): SGHDN, FVKESK. V dropped 2 bases and J dropped 0 bases, with 5 bases sitting between them. The CDR3 protein is CASSQSYSNQPQHF. Here the CDR3 DNA reads TGTGCCAGCAGCCAATCTTATAGCAATCAGCCCCAGCATTTT.

This chain uses TRBV7-9 with TRBJ1-3, with D uncertain. Germline V CDR1 and CDR2: SEHNR, FQNEAQ (reference sequence). This CDR3 is built from 13 residues. Trimming removed 11 bases at V and 2 bases at J, with 13 bases between. The CDR3 nucleotides are TGTGCCGTGAACCCTAGGGCTGGAAACACCATATATTTT. Protein sequence: CAVNPRAGNTIYF. The full variable domain, with the rest looked up from reference TRBV7-9 and TRBJ1-3, is DTGVSQNPRHKITKRGQNVTFRCDPISEHNRLYWYRQTLGQGPEFLTYFQNEAQLEKSRLLSDRFSAERPKGSFSTLEIQRTEQGDSAMYLCAVNPRAGNTIYFGEGSWLTVV.

The V and J genes are TRBV5-1 and TRBJ2-1, with 7 bases aligning to TRBD2. The V segment lost 0 bases and the J segment 2 bases; nucleotides outside the gene matches: 8. The CDR3 is made up of 17 amino acids. From germline, CDR1 is SGHRS and CDR2 YFSETQ. The CDR3 bases are TGCGCCAGCAGCTTGGCCGTAGCCAGCGGGACCTACAATGAGCAGTTCTTC. Residues: CASSLAVASGTYNEQFF.

The chain recombines TRBV11-3 with TRBJ2-7; 9 nucleotides match TRBD2. Germline assignment: CDR1 SGHNT and CDR2 YENEEA. V lost 6 bases, J lost 3 bases, and 12 bases stayed unmatched. The CDR3 runs 16 residues. This chain's CDR3 is CASSSFGREGNYEQYF. CDR3 coding DNA: TGTGCCAGCAGTTCCTTTGGGCGGGAGGGCAACTACGAGCAGTACTTC.

The rearrangement joins TRBV7-9 to TRBJ2-7, with 7 bases identical to TRBD2. The V gene's germline CDR1 is SEHNR and CDR2 FQNEAQ (reference sequence). Trimming at V came to 2 bases and at J to 2 bases, leaving 6 bases not matched to a gene. The CDR3 spans 15 residues. CDR3 bases: TGTGCCAGCAGCTTACAGGCGGGAGCTGCCTACGAGCAGTACTTC. It encodes CASSLQAGAAYEQYF.

The CDR3 bases are TGTGCCACCAGCAGGGCACAGGGCACCGGGGAGCTGTTTTTT. Translating it yields CATSRAQGTGELFF. The chain has TRBV15 and TRBJ2-2, with D perhaps TRBD1 (6 bases). Trimming cost V 3 bases and J 4 bases, with 9 bases left between them. CDR1 is LNHNV and CDR2 is YYDKDF in the germline V gene (reference sequence). The CDR3 totals 14 residues.

This chain connects TRBV30 to TRBJ2-2; D call uncertain. With 3 bases removed from V and 3 bases from J, the gap between germline ends came to 11 bases. Germline V lookup: CDR1 GTSNPN, CDR2 SVGIG (reference sequence). This CDR3 contains 14 residues. In DNA form, the CDR3 reads TGTGCCTGGAGGGGATTAGGATACACCGGGGAGCTGTTTTTT. It encodes CAWRGLGYTGELFF.

This clone was detected once. This rearrangement joins TRBV15 to TRBJ2-5, with 7 bases lining up with TRBD2. Germline values: CDR1 LNHNV, CDR2 YYDKDF (reference sequence). Unmatched junction bases numbered 2, after V lost 0 bases and J lost 1 base. This CDR3 is built from 15 residues. CDR3 in amino acids: CATSRDPGGQETQYF. CDR3 sequence (DNA): TGTGCCACCAGCAGAGACCCGGGGGGCCAAGAGACCCAGTACTTC.

V is TRBV30 and J is TRBJ1-4, with D possibly matching TRBD1 (5 bases). V was cut by 2 bases and J by 6 bases, with 13 bases left in between. Germline assignment: CDR1 GTSNPN and CDR2 SVGIG (reference sequence). The CDR3 contains 14 residues. The CDR3 nucleotides read TGTGCCTGGAGTCTGGGCAGGGATCATGAAAAACTGTTTTTT. It is translated as CAWSLGRDHEKLFF.

V gene TRBV27 combines with J gene TRBJ2-7, with D uncertain. The ends were cut back, 4 bases at V and 3 bases at J, with 13 bases in the middle. Germline-derived CDR1 and CDR2 are MNHEY and SMNVEV (reference sequence). The CDR3 extends over 14 amino acids. Written as DNA, the CDR3 is TGTGCCAGCAGTTCCCCTAGAAGATACTACGAGCAGTACTTC. It is translated as CASSSPRRYYEQYF.

This chain links TRBV6-5 with TRBJ2-1, with 11 bases matching TRBD2. This CDR3 has 16 residues. In germline, CDR1 is MNHEY, CDR2 SVGAGI. Germline trimming cut 0 bases from V and 7 bases from J; bases unmatched to any gene: 5. CDR3 residues: CASSYSASGRWNEQFF. In DNA form, the CDR3 reads TGTGCCAGCAGTTACTCGGCTAGCGGGAGGTGGAATGAGCAGTTCTTC.

This rearrangement joins TRBV19 to TRBJ2-7, with D possibly being TRBD1 (6 bases). CDR3 length: 12 amino acids. CDR1 LNHDA and CDR2 SQIVND come from the germline V gene (reference sequence). Trimming shortened V by 6 bases and J by 3 bases, and 9 bases separated the two germline ends. The CDR3 nucleotides are TGTGCCAGTAGCGCAGGGGTCTACGAGCAGTACTTC. This encodes CASSAGVYEQYF. The entire variable domain, with the rest obtained from reference TRBV19 and TRBJ2-7, is as follows: DGGITQSPKYLFRKEGQNVTLSCEQNLNHDAMYWYRQDPGQGLRLIYYSQIVNDFQKGDIAEGYSVSREKKESFPLTVTSAQKNPTAFYLCASSAGVYEQYFGPGTRLTVT.

Note on this clone: At one end the junction does not follow the germline gene, possibly because of a read error. V usage is TRBV2 and J usage is TRBJ1-2, with D unresolved. The germline gives CDR1 SNHLY, CDR2 FYNNEI. The CDR3 is made up of 14 amino acids. Written as DNA, the CDR3 is TGTGCCAGCGTCTCGCAGGATTCTAAGTATGGCTACACCTTC. Protein product: CASVSQDSKYGYTF.

The V and J genes are TRBV29-1 and TRBJ2-3; 8 bases map to TRBD1. The V segment lost 4 bases and the J segment 6 bases; nucleotides outside the gene matches: 12. The V gene's germline CDR1 is SQVTM and CDR2 ANQGSEA. The CDR3 contains 15 residues. CDR3 coding DNA: TGCAGCGTTGTCAGGGGGCGCCCCGGCGCCGATACGCAGTATTTT. It yields the protein CSVVRGRPGADTQYF.

This clone has only one observation. CDR3 coding DNA: TGTGCCAGCAGCTCCGGACTAGCGGGAGTTGAGCAGTTCTTC. It specifies CASSSGLAGVEQFF. This chain links TRBV5-4 with TRBJ2-1, with 13 bases matching TRBD2. The CDR3 runs 14 residues. The ends lost 3 bases at V and 9 bases at J; junction bases unmatched: 3. CDR1 is SGHNT and CDR2 is YYREEE in the germline V gene (reference sequence).

For the CDR3, the DNA is TGTGCCAGTAGTAGGGACCCGGACGATACGCAGTATTTT. This translates into CASSRDPDDTQYF. The rearrangement uses TRBV19 and TRBJ2-3; D may match TRBD1 or TRBD2 (5 bases each). In germline, CDR1 is LNHDA, CDR2 SQIVND (reference sequence). V was cut by 4 bases and J by 6 bases, with 11 bases left in between. CDR3 length: 13 residues.

This CDR3 is CAVETGPGNTIYF. Written as DNA, the CDR3 is TGTGCCGTCGAGACAGGTCCTGGAAACACCATATATTTT. The genes are TRBV25-1 and TRBJ1-3, with D maybe TRBD1 (6 bases). V was pared by 11 bases and J by 2 bases, with 13 bases between. Germline V gene sequence: CDR1 MGHDK, CDR2 SYGVNS. There are 13 residues in the CDR3.

This chain joins TRBV7-3 and TRBJ2-6; D uncertain. CDR1 is SGHTA, CDR2 FQGTGA, per germline. The CDR3 runs to 15 residues. V dropped 2 bases and J dropped 3 bases, with 8 bases sitting between them. CDR3: CASSLEGLGANVLTF. The CDR3 DNA reads TGTGCCAGCAGCTTAGAAGGGCTTGGGGCCAACGTCCTGACTTTC.

The V and J genes are TRBV5-1 and TRBJ1-1; 9 positions match TRBD1. Germline CDR1 reads SGHRS; CDR2 reads YFSETQ. The junction had 8 bases not matched to a gene; V was cut back by 1 base and J by 4 bases. The CDR3 has 16 residues. The CDR3 here is CASSLTTGTGTTEAFF. In DNA, the CDR3 is TGCGCCAGCAGCTTGACTACCGGGACAGGGACCACTGAAGCTTTCTTT.

The rearrangement joins TRBV19 to TRBJ1-3; D call uncertain. Germline V gene data show CDR1 as LNHDA and CDR2 as SQIVND (reference sequence). V was clipped by 5 bases and J by 1 base, with 12 bases between them. CDR3 length: 15 amino acids. CDR3 coding DNA: TGTGCCAGTAGTCTCACGAAGAATTCTGGAAACACCATATATTTT. This encodes CASSLTKNSGNTIYF.

The chain recombines TRBV28 with TRBJ2-5; D may be TRBD1 (5 bases). CDR1 is MDHEN, CDR2 SYDVKM, per germline. The length of the CDR3 is 16 residues. V lost 6 bases and J 2 bases, leaving 19 bases between the germline ends. The CDR3 region is CASSLGASRIQETQYF. The DNA of the CDR3 is TGTGCCAGCAGCCTAGGGGCTTCACGGATACAAGAGACCCAGTACTTC.